This T cell receptor beta chain was profiled in a study of T cell responses to AZD1222 COVID-19 vaccine. Study-wide results and caveats: Spike-specific TCR breadth and depth rose after two AZD1222 doses. Females outnumbered males among donors, who were mostly white British; clonal diversity was possibly underestimated.

V lost 2 bases and J 8 bases, leaving 6 bases between the germline ends. From germline, CDR1 is SEHNR and CDR2 FQNEAQ (reference sequence). This CDR3 is built from 11 residues. About this clone: Its target is unknown.

TCRdb's copy holds only in-frame clones and misses some; the assay was immunoSEQ multiplex PCR. The sample consists of approximately 100,000 clones, 80% to 90% of them appearing once. The source material was peripheral blood, sampled on day 0 of AZD1222 vaccination. The rearrangement links TRBV7-9 to TRBJ1-1; D is uncertain. This clonotype was obtained from an adult in good health. The CDR3 protein is CASSLTGEAFF. The DNA of the CDR3 is TGTGCCAGCAGCTTAACTGGAGAAGCTTTCTTT.